There are many counts of the clone carrying this T cell receptor beta chain. Genomic DNA constituted the template upon which TCR beta VDJ and CDR3 profiling was performed. Each CDR3 protein is one row after TCRdb ran MiXCR on the reads. The sample lists roughly 420,000 distinct CDR3 sequences, roughly 68% occurring once. This sample stems from a study of CD8+CD57+ T cells in acquired aplastic anemia. Study context: The study obtained an average of 3.2 ug of DNA from sorted CD4+ and CD8+ cells. Healthy donors averaged approximately 9.9 million reads for CD4+ cells.

This clonotype originated in a human donor in good health, serving as a control. Sequenced: sorted CD4+, CD8+, or CD8+CD57+ T cells (not recorded which) from PBMCs.

CDR3 sequence (DNA): TGTGCCAGCAGAATCGACAGGGATCCTGGAAACACCATATATTTT. Translating it yields CASRIDRDPGNTIYF. The chain has TRBV6-5 and TRBJ1-3, with TRBD1 identical over 7 bases. Germline trimming cut 6 bases from V and 2 bases from J; bases unmatched to any gene: 7. Germline values: CDR1 MNHEY, CDR2 SVGAGI. The CDR3 is 15 amino acids.